This TCR beta chain was captured by sequencing in a study of cytomegalovirus exposure and HLA in healthy donors. Findings of the study overall: In a later analysis, compared with equally common non-associated chains, HLA-associated beta chains were more expanded. CMV serostatus alone was available as immune exposure information. Prior analysis indicated that the majority of TCR beta V segments exhibited productivity approximately 87% or approximately 30% of the time.

In the case of this clone: Antigen unknown.

PCR amplification relied on 60 Vbeta primers (plus 13 Jbeta primers). Authors' methods: Roughly 10 million shared chains were among around 80 million unique TCR beta chains counted in a later analysis. Generated by immunoSEQ multiplex PCR, the TCRdb table keeps only in-frame clones and is missing some. Clone size and V and J calls were adopted from that table, with D and trimming inferred from the DNA. The sample has 130,000 to 150,000 clones; around 80% are singletons. J gave up 3 bases and V 2 bases, and 16 bases lay outside the gene matches. The CDR3 length is 19 residues. Germline lookup yields CDR1 ENHRY and CDR2 SYGVKD.

Sequencing used PBMCs. The gene calls are TRBV10-3 and TRBJ2-7, with 10 bases lining up with TRBD1. The sequence derives from a man younger than 45 in good health and CMV-seropositive. The CDR3: CAISEPDPSTGTGDYEQYF. The DNA for the CDR3 is TGTGCCATCAGTGAGCCCGATCCTAGCACCGGGACAGGGGACTACGAGCAGTACTTC.